This T cell receptor (beta chain) derives from a study of blood T cell repertoires in COVID-19. As for the study in general: The United States, Italy and Spain were the sources of the acute and convalescent COVID-19 samples.

This CDR3 spans 13 amino acids. Per germline, CDR1 DFQATT and CDR2 SNEGSKA (reference sequence). Trimming at V came to 3 bases and at J to 8 bases, leaving 6 bases not matched to a gene. The authors' processing: Amplification of reference gene primers provided the estimated nucleated cell counts. Profiling relied on immunoSEQ multiplex PCR, and the TCRdb table lists in-frame clones only, not all of them. Clonal size and the V and J genes are those of that table, whereas D and trimming came from the DNA. Among over 85,000 clones listed, around three quarters were seen once. Sample: peripheral blood. This clonotype originated in a woman aged 60 to 75 with acute or convalescent COVID-19. The chain recombines TRBV20-1 with TRBJ1-4; 7 bases align to TRBD1. DNA of the CDR3: TGCAGTGCTAGTAACAGGGGAGGAGAAAAACTGTTTTTT. Amino acid sequence: CSASNRGGEKLFF.